The clone carrying this TCR beta chain occurred many times. Its specificity is unknown. TCRdb itself ran the RT-PCR reads through MiXCR, one entry per CDR3 protein. The sample contains 610,000 or so distinct CDR3 sequences, 11% to 15% of which appear only once. V lost 6 bases and J lost 4; bases outside the gene matches: 3. CDR1 MNHEY and CDR2 SVGEGT come from the germline V gene. This CDR3 has 13 residues. The data derive from a study of response to subunit inactivated influenza vaccine. Study-wide results and limits: There was a suggestion from the authors that each seasonal influenza vaccination recruits few new T cells.

The input for sequencing was PBMCs from blood, taken 12 days after vaccination. This chain connects TRBV6-2 or TRBV6-3 to TRBJ1-5; TRBD1 aligns across 7 bases. The TCR was taken from a man aged 50-60 years who received an inactivated influenza vaccine. The CDR3 protein is CASRQGRNQPQHF. The DNA of the CDR3 is TGTGCCAGCAGACAGGGGAGGAATCAGCCCCAGCATTTT.